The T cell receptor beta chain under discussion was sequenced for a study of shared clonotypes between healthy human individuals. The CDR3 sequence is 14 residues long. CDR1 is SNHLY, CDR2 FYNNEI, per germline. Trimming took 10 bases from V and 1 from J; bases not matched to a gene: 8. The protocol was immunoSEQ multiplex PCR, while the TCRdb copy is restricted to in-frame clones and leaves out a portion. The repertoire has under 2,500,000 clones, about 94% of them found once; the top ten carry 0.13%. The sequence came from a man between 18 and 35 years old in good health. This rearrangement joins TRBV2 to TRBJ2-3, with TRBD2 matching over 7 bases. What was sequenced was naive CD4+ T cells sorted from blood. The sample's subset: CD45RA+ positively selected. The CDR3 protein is CAIQRGAGTDTQYF. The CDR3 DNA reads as TGTGCCATTCAGCGGGGCGCCGGCACAGATACGCAGTATTTT.